Sequencing of this T cell receptor beta chain was carried out in a study of Tregs in tolerant kidney transplant recipients. Overall study context: CD4+CD25+CD127- cells came from approximately 3-day belatacept mixed lymphocyte reactions, some with 5-day graft donor restimulation. Sorting used antibodies to exclude donor cells. Regarding the study as a whole: The small number of patients limits these findings pending further validation.

A remark on this clone: Its antigen is not known.

Some clones are missing from TCRdb's copy, which holds only in-frame ones; the method was immunoSEQ multiplex PCR. This sample carries about 44,000 clones, about 95% of them seen once, and the ten largest clones take approximately 0.41%. Germline lookup yields CDR1 DFQATT and CDR2 SNEGSKA (reference sequence). V was pared by 7 bases and J by 0 bases, with 7 bases between. The CDR3 is 11 amino acids. The clonotype was recovered from a human donor in good health. Sequencing used Tregs from blood cultured with allogeneic cells. V usage is TRBV20-1 and J usage is TRBJ2-7, with D unclear. The DNA for the CDR3 is TGCAGTGTTCGGAGCTCCTACGAGCAGTACTTC. Encoded protein: CSVRSSYEQYF.